Listed below are T cell receptor beta chains from one sample, sequenced in a study of CD8+ T cells in alopecia areata. Profiling relied on immunoSEQ multiplex PCR, and the TCRdb table lists in-frame clones only, not all of them. The repertoire includes around 160,000 clones, more than 40% of them detected once, and about 6.4% sits in the top ten. The sequenced material came from CD4+ T cells sorted from blood. Every receptor here comes from a human donor with alopecia areata. Each CDR3 is given with its conserved first and last residue. Clone size, where shown, is once, few, many, or a class for clones that have expanded.

>TRBV11-1|TRBJ2-3|-
CASSIPRSGSTDTQYF
>TRBV29-1|TRBJ2-1|-
CSVVGTVFYEQFF
>TRBV28|TRBJ2-5|-
CASSFLETQYF
>TRBV2|TRBJ2-1|-
CASVQGAYNEQFF
>TRBV5-4|TRBJ2-5|-
CASSGGQVKREGQETQYF
>TRBV7-2|TRBJ2-7|-
CASSLRNEQYF
>TRBV14|TRBJ2-1|-
CASSQLATYNEQFF
>TRBV29-1|TRBJ1-1|few
CSVAQGVGTEAFF
>TRBV28|TRBJ2-1|-
CASNLGGLVNEQFF
>TRBV5-4|TRBJ2-3|-
CASSHPNIAGGRDTQYF
>TRBV29-1|TRBJ2-7|-
CSVGRGDEQYF
>TRBV29-1|TRBJ1-4|-
CSVRGRAVEKLFF
>TRBV29-1|TRBJ1-1|-
CSVVGPLGAFF
>TRBV5-1|TRBJ2-1|-
CASSPSGRVDNEQFF
>TRBV28|TRBJ2-5|few
CASSAGTGGTQYF
>TRBV5-1|TRBJ2-5|-
CASSPGRVEETQYF
>TRBV30|TRBJ1-1|-
CAWSSWGGRNTEAFF
>TRBV28|TRBJ2-7|-
CASSAVGRPYF
>TRBV2|TRBJ1-1|-
CASIRGGVMNTEAFF
>TRBV5-1|TRBJ2-3|-
CASSSRTDTQYF
>TRBV29-1|TRBJ2-1|-
CSVGMRTGQRVEQFF
>TRBV29-1|TRBJ1-1|-
CSVDRTNTEAFF
>TRBV7-9|TRBJ2-1|-
CASTRHGSSFNEQFF
>TRBV7-2|TRBJ2-5|few
CASSLSTWTQSETQYF
>TRBV5-1|TRBJ2-5|-
CASSQDQETQYF
>TRBV5-1|TRBJ2-7|-
CASSLRGRGIHEQYF
>TRBV27|TRBJ1-1|-
CASRKMLDTEAFF
>TRBV27|TRBJ1-5|-
CASSLQGYQPQHF
>TRBV5-1|TRBJ2-1|-
CASSSGEISGSKNEQFF
>TRBV6-5|TRBJ2-3|-
CASSSLGEPSTDTQYF
>TRBV5-1|TRBJ1-1|-
CASSLSDYTEAFF
>TRBV5-4|TRBJ2-1|-
CASSSRDHNEQFF
>TRBV30|TRBJ1-5|few
CAWSETGPLYQPQHF
>TRBV20-1|TRBJ2-1|few
CSASLVYEQFF
>TRBV2|TRBJ2-1|-
CASSYDSYYNEQFF
>TRBV29-1|TRBJ1-1|few
CSVEVFRNTEAFF
>TRBV2|TRBJ1-3|-
CASSEMRSGNTIYF
>TRBV29-1|TRBJ2-1|few
CSVSTHRNEQFF